The present entry profiles one T cell receptor beta chain with its context. The junction differs from germline at one of its ends, possibly a read error. TCRdb fed the 5' RACE reads into MiXCR, producing one record per CDR3 protein. The table lists fewer than 15,000 distinct CDR3 sequences, about 25% of them singletons. This CDR3 is 16 amino acids long. Germline V gives CDR1 SGHRS, CDR2 YFSETQ. Material: naive CD4+ T cells sorted from blood. The subset is: naive CD4+ T cells, CD4+CD45RA+CD25-. The sequence was obtained from a female donor with breast cancer. The chain has TRBV5-1 and TRBJ2-1; 8 bases map to TRBD2. The CDR3 sequence: CASSWTSRRGYNEPFF. The CDR3 DNA reads TGCGCCAGCAGCTGGACTAGCCGGAGGGGGTACAATGAGCCGTTCTTC.